This T cell receptor (beta chain) was recovered during a study of beta chain features in type 1 diabetes. Study conclusions and caveats: Type 1 diabetes patients had TCRB CDR3s that were shorter (moderately but significantly so) in all four CD4+ subsets. Within the patient group, naive, central memory and Treg TCRB repertoires appeared more similar to each other than within healthy donors.

The CDR3 totals 12 residues. Per germline, CDR1 GTSNPN and CDR2 SVGIG (reference sequence). Trimming took off 3 bases at V and 8 bases at J, with 11 bases between the two ends. A single heparinised draw of about 100 mL on average was taken per donor. Expressed TCRB transcripts were sequenced because the entire RNA isolate underwent reverse transcription. It was found that naive, central memory and regulatory T cell samples averaged about 3.57 million reads. Data came from immunoSEQ multiplex PCR; TCRdb stores just in-frame clones and leaves some out. The data hold hundreds of thousands of clones, with more than 12% observed a single time. This clone has only a few counts. The antigen remains unidentified.

The receptor was derived from a man aged 18-30 years with type 1 diabetes. The V and J genes are TRBV30 and TRBJ2-1; D unresolved. The material sequenced was naive CD4+ T cells from blood. CDR3 in amino acids: CAWSPKGYEQFF. CDR3 DNA sequence: TGTGCCTGGAGCCCAAAGGGATATGAGCAGTTCTTC.